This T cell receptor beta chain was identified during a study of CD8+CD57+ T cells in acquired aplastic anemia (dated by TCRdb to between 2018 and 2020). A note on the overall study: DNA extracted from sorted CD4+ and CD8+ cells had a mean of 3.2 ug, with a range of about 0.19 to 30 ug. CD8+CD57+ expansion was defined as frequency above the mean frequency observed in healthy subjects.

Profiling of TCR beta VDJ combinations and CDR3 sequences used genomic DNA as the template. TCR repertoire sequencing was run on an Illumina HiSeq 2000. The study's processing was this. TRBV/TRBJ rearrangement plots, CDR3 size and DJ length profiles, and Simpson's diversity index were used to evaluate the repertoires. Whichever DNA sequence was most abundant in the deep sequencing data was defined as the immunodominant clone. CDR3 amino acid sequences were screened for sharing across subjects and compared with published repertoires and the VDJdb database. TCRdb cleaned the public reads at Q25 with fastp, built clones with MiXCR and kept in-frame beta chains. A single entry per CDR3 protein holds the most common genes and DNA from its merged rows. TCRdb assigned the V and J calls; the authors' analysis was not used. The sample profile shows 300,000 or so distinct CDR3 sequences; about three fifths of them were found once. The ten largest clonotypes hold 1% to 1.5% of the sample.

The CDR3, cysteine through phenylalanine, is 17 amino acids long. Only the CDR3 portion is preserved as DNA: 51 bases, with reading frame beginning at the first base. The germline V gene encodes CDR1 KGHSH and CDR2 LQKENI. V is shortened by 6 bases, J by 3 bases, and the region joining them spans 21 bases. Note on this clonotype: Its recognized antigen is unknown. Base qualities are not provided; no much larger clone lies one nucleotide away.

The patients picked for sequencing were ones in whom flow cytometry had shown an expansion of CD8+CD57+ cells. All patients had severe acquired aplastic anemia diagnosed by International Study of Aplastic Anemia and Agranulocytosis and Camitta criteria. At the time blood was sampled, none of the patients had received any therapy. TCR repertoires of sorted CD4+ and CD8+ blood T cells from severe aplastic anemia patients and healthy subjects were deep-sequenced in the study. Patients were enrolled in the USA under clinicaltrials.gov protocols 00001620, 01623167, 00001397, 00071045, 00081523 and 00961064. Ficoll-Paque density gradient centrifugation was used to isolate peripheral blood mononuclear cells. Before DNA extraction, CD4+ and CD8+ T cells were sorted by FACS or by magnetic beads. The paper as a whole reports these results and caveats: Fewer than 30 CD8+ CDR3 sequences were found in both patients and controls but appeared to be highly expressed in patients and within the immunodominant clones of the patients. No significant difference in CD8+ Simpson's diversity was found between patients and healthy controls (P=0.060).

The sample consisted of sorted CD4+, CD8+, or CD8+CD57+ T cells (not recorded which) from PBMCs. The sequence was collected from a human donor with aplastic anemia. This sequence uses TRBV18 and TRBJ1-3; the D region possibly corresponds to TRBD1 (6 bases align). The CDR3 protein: CASSLGGRGNLGNTIYF. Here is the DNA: TGTGCCAGCTCCCTTGGGGGGCGTGGGAACCTTGGAAACACCATATATTTT.